This section outlines one T cell receptor (beta chain) sequence together with its context. TCRdb's copy holds only in-frame clones and misses some; the assay was immunoSEQ multiplex PCR. The repertoire holds about 47,000 clones, around 91% seen once, with under 9.5% in the top ten. Germline V CDR1 and CDR2: ENHRY, SYGVKD. The CDR3 is 14 amino acids. Trimming took 10 bases from V and 0 from J; bases not matched to a gene: 5. The sample originates from a study of T cell changes during pregnancy in multiple sclerosis. The sequence derives from a female donor with multiple sclerosis, enrolled in a pregnancy study. The sample in question was CD8+ T cells from peripheral blood mononuclear cells, obtained in the second trimester of pregnancy. This sequence joins TRBV10-3 and TRBJ2-2, with 7 bases matching TRBD2. The CDR3, as DNA: TGTGCCACCGGGGGGATAACGAACACCGGGGAGCTGTTTTTT. It specifies CATGGITNTGELFF.